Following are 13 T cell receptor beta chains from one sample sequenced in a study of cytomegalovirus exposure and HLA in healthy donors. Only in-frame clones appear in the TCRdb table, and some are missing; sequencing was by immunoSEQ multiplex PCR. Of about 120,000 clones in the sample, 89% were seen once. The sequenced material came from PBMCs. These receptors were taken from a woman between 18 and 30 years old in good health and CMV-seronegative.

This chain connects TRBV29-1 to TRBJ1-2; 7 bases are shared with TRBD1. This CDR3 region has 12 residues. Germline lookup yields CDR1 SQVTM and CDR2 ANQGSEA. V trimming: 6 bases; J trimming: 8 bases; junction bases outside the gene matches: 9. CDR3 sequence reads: CSVRAQGGGYTF. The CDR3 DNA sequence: TGCAGCGTAAGGGCCCAGGGGGGCGGCTACACCTTC.

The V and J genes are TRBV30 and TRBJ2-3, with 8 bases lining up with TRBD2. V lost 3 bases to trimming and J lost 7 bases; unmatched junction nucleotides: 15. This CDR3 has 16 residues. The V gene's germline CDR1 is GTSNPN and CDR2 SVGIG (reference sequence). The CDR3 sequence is CAWSGGSGGMRYTQYF. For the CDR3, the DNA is TGTGCCTGGAGCGGAGGCTCGGGGGGGATGAGATATACGCAGTATTTT. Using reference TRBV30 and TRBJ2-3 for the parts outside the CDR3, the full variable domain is SQTIHQWPATLVQPVGSPLSLECTVEGTSNPNLYWYRQAAGRGLQLLFYSVGIGQISSEVPQNLSASRPQDRQFILSSKKLLLSDSGFYLCAWSGGSGGMRYTQYFGPGTRLTVL.

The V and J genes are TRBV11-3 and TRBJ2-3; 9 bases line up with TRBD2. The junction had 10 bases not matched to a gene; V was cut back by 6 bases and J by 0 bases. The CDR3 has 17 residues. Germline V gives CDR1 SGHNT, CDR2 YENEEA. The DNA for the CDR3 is TGTGCCAGCAGTCAATCACAGACTAGCGGAAGCACAGATACGCAGTATTTT. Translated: CASSQSQTSGSTDTQYF.

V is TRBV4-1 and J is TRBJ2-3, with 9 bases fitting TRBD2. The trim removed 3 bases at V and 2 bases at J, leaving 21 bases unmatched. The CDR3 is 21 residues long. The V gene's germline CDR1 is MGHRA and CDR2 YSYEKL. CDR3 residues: CASSQAALRGGAGWNTDTQYF. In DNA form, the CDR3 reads TGCGCCAGCAGCCAGGCCGCCCTGCGCGGGGGGGCTGGGTGGAACACAGATACGCAGTATTTT.

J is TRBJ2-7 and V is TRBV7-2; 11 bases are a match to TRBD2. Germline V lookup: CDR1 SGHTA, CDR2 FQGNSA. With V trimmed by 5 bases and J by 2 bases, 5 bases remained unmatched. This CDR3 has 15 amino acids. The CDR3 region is CASSTGLAVTYEQYF. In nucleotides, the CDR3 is TGTGCCAGCAGCACGGGACTAGCGGTGACCTACGAGCAGTACTTC.

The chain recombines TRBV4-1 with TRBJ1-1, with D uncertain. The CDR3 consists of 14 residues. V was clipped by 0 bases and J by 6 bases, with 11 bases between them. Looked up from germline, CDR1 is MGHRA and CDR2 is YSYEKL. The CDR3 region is CASSQERDGAEAFF. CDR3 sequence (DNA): TGCGCCAGCAGCCAAGAACGGGATGGGGCTGAAGCTTTCTTT.

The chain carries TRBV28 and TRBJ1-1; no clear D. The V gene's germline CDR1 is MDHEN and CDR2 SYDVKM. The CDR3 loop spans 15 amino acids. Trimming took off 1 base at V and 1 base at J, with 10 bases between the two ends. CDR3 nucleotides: TGTGCCAGCAGTTTATATGGGCAGAAGAACACTGAAGCTTTCTTT. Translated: CASSLYGQKNTEAFF.

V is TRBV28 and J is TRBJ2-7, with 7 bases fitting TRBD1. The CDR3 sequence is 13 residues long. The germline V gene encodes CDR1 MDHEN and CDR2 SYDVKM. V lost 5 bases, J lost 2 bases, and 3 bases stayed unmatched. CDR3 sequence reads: CASSLTGTYEQYV. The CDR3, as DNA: TGTGCCAGCAGTCTGACAGGGACCTACGAGCAGTACGTC.

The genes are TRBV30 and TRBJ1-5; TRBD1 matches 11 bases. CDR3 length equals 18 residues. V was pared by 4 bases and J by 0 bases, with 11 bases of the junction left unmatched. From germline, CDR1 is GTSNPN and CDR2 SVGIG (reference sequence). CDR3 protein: CAWTRTGGARYSNQPQHF. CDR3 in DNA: TGTGCCTGGACTAGGACAGGGGGCGCACGGTATAGCAATCAGCCCCAGCATTTT.

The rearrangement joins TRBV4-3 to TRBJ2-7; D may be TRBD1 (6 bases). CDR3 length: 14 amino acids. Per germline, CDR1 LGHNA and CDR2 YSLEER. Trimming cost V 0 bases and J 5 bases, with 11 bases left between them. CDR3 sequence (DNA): TGCGCCAGCAGCCAAGACGTCACAGGGAACGAGCAGTACTTC. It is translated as CASSQDVTGNEQYF.

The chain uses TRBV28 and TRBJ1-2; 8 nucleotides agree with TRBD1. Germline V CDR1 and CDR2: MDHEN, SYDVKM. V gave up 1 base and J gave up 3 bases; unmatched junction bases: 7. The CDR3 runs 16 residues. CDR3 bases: TGTGCCAGCAGTTTATCTCTGGACAGGGCGGACTATGGCTACACCTTC. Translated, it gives CASSLSLDRADYGYTF.

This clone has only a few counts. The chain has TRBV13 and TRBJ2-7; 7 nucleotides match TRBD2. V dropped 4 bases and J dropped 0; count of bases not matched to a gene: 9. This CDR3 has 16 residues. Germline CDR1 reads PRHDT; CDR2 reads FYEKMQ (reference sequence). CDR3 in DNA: TGTGCCAGCAGCTCCAGGGACTACCGCAGCTCCTACGAGCAGTACGTC. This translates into CASSSRDYRSSYEQYV.

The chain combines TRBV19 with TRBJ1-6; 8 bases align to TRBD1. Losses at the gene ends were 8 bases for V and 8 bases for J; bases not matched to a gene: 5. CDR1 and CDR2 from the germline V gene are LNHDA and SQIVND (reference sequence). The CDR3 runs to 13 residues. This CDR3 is CASRDRNYSPLHF. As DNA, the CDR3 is TGTGCCAGTCGGGACAGGAATTATTCACCCCTCCACTTT.